These 25 T cell receptor beta chains share one sample of origin, sequenced in a study of early T cells in non-severe SARS-CoV-2 infection. TCRdb passed the 5' RACE reads through MiXCR, listing each CDR3 protein once. The sample comprises some 96,000 distinct CDR3 sequences, around 14% of which are singletons, and around 5.4% rests with the top ten. The material sequenced was whole blood. These receptors all come from an adult who was a healthcare worker with PCR-confirmed SARS-CoV-2 infection or an uninfected control (not recorded which).

In this sample, this clonotype turned up many times. V is TRBV18 and J is TRBJ1-1; D ambiguous. Germline lookup yields CDR1 KGHSH and CDR2 LQKENI. CDR3 length: 12 amino acids. The V end lost 3 bases, the J end lost 12 bases, and 14 bases lay between the germline ends. The CDR3 reads CASSPPGSETFF. CDR3 nucleotide sequence: TGTGCCAGCTCACCTCCTGGGTCCGAGACTTTCTTT.

CDR3 bases: TGTGCCAGCAGCCAAGATGTAGCCGGAGCCTACAATGAGCAGTTCTTC. Amino acid sequence: CASSQDVAGAYNEQFF. The V and J genes are TRBV4-2 and TRBJ2-1; D not resolved. CDR1 LGHNA and CDR2 YNFKEQ come from the germline V gene. This CDR3 region has 16 residues. The ends were cut back, 0 bases at V and 2 bases at J, with 11 bases in the middle.

J is TRBJ2-7 and V is TRBV20-1; a possible D gene is TRBD1 (6 bases). The V and J ends lost 3 bases and 3 bases respectively, with 9 bases between them. The CDR3 length is 12 residues. The germline gives CDR1 DFQATT, CDR2 SNEGSKA (reference sequence). The CDR3 nucleotides are TGCAGTGCTAGGGACAGCCTCTACGAGCAGTACTTC. Translation gives CSARDSLYEQYF.

The rearrangement joins TRBV12-3 or TRBV12-4 to TRBJ2-1; TRBD1 agrees at 9 bases. The trim removed 6 bases at V and 7 bases at J, leaving 13 bases unmatched. The CDR3 contains 16 residues. The CDR3 is CASSPGDRAGGNEQFF. CDR3 sequence (DNA): TGTGCCAGCAGCCCCGGGGACAGGGCCGGGGGTAATGAGCAGTTCTTC.

The chain combines TRBV20-1 with TRBJ1-6; D unclear. In germline, CDR1 is DFQATT, CDR2 SNEGSKA (reference sequence). V gave up 3 bases and J gave up 2 bases, with 5 bases separating them. The CDR3 sequence is 13 residues long. CDR3: CSARVTYNSPLHF. As DNA, the CDR3 is TGCAGTGCTAGGGTTACCTATAATTCACCCCTCCACTTT.

Only a few counts were recorded for this clonotype. The rearrangement links TRBV20-1 to TRBJ1-1; D gene unclear. Germline assignment: CDR1 DFQATT and CDR2 SNEGSKA (reference sequence). The CDR3 is 13 residues long. Trimming took 0 bases from V and 1 from J, leaving 6 bases between them. The CDR3 loop reads CSARDLTNTEAFF. The DNA of the CDR3 is TGCAGTGCTAGAGATTTGACGAACACTGAAGCTTTCTTT.

The chain joins TRBV7-9 to TRBJ1-1; D gene unclear. Germline V gives CDR1 SEHNR, CDR2 FQNEAQ (reference sequence). The CDR3 has 12 residues. Trimming cost V 4 bases and J 7 bases, with 10 bases left between them. The CDR3 region has the DNA TGTGCCAGCAGCTCCGCATGGGGTGAAGCTTTCTTT. Translated, it gives CASSSAWGEAFF.

This clonotype was picked up many times. The CDR3 loop is CASSQVAENEKLFF. CDR3 nucleotide sequence: TGTGCCAGCAGCCAAGTAGCCGAAAATGAAAAACTGTTTTTT. This chain joins TRBV4-2 and TRBJ1-4; D ambiguous. V lost 1 base, J lost 5 bases, and 8 bases lay in between. CDR1 LGHNA and CDR2 YNFKEQ come from the germline V gene. This CDR3 contains 14 residues.

This clonotype was counted a few times. The V gene is TRBV4-3, the J gene TRBJ2-1; D is possibly TRBD1 (5 bases). Germline CDR1 is LGHNA and CDR2 is YSLEER. Trimming removed 3 bases from V and 4 bases from J, with 10 bases in between. The CDR3 is 14 amino acids. The DNA of the CDR3 is TGCGCCAGCAGCCAGACAACAGGATACAATGAGCAGTTCTTC. Its translation: CASSQTTGYNEQFF.

The genes are TRBV29-1 and TRBJ2-5, with D possibly being TRBD1 (6 bases). V gave up 7 bases and J gave up 2 bases, with 11 bases separating them. Germline V gene lookup returns CDR1 SQVTM and CDR2 ANQGSEA. The CDR3 spans 12 residues. Written as DNA, the CDR3 is TGCAGCGGGCTACAGGGACAAGAGACCCAGTACTTC. It specifies CSGLQGQETQYF.

J is TRBJ2-5 and V is TRBV29-1; D is ambiguous. There are 14 residues in the CDR3. Trimming left V 4 bases short and J 5 bases short, with 17 bases between. Germline lookup yields CDR1 SQVTM and CDR2 ANQGSEA. For the CDR3, the DNA is TGCAGCGTTGGAACGGTGGTACCTCGGGAGACCCAGTACTTC. This codes for CSVGTVVPRETQYF. Variable domain in full (rest from reference TRBV29-1 and TRBJ2-5): SAVISQKPSRDICQRGTSLTIQCQVDSQVTMMFWYRQQPGQSLTLIATANQGSEATYESGFVIDKFPISRPNLTFSTLTVSNMSPEDSSIYLCSVGTVVPRETQYFGPGTRLLVL.

This chain connects TRBV18 to TRBJ2-3; a possible D gene is TRBD1 (6 bases). V was clipped by 3 bases and J by 3 bases, with 13 bases between them. From germline, CDR1 is KGHSH and CDR2 LQKENI. The CDR3 runs 15 residues. The CDR3 protein is CASSPMGQGTDTQYF. CDR3 nucleotide sequence: TGTGCCAGCTCACCTATGGGCCAGGGGACAGATACGCAGTATTTT.

This clonotype was detected only once. The chain uses TRBV4-3 and TRBJ2-3; D is unclear. The CDR3 consists of 10 residues. V was trimmed by 4 bases and J by 6 bases, leaving 2 bases between them. The germline CDR1 and CDR2 sequences are LGHNA and YSLEER. The CDR3 protein is CASSPDTQYF. The DNA for the CDR3 is TGCGCCAGCAGCCCTGATACGCAGTATTTT.

This clonotype was picked up a small number of times. The V and J genes are TRBV18 and TRBJ2-3; D is undetermined. Germline V gene lookup returns CDR1 KGHSH and CDR2 LQKENI. The CDR3 contains 12 residues. Trimming pared 2 bases from V and 4 bases from J, leaving 4 bases between. The CDR3 bases are TGTGCCAGCTCACCAGTCCCAGATACGCAGTATTTT. It specifies CASSPVPDTQYF.

This clonotype was seen more than once but under ten times. The chain joins TRBV2 to TRBJ2-4; 12 bases align to TRBD1. Germline V CDR1 and CDR2: SNHLY, FYNNEI. V shed 8 bases and J 9 bases; nucleotides not matched to a gene: 11. The length of the CDR3 is 15 residues. This chain's CDR3 is CASRLEGTGGGIQYF. For the CDR3, the DNA is TGTGCCAGCCGACTTGAAGGGACAGGGGGCGGCATTCAGTACTTC.

This clonotype was counted between two and nine times. The chain has TRBV7-2 and TRBJ2-7, with D possibly TRBD2 on 6 matching bases. This CDR3 contains 15 residues. V dropped 3 bases and J dropped 6 bases, with 18 bases sitting between them. Looked up from germline, CDR1 is SGHTA and CDR2 is FQGNSA. CDR3 sequence reads: CASSFQSGHGGEQYF. CDR3 DNA sequence: TGTGCCAGCAGCTTCCAAAGCGGCCACGGGGGCGAGCAGTACTTC.

The chain couples TRBV7-2 to TRBJ2-7, with 7 nucleotides matching TRBD1. There are 15 residues in the CDR3. Germline V gene data show CDR1 as SGHTA and CDR2 as FQGNSA. The J segment lost 2 bases and the V segment lost 0 bases, leaving 4 bases of the junction unmatched. CDR3 nucleotides: TGTGCCAGCAGCTTAGCGCTAGGACAGGCCTACGAGCAGTACTTC. Translating gives CASSLALGQAYEQYF.

The chain recombines TRBV2 with TRBJ2-7; 12 nucleotides line up with TRBD1. Trimming took 4 bases from V and 3 from J; bases not matched to a gene: 25. This CDR3 is 22 amino acids long. The germline gives CDR1 SNHLY, CDR2 FYNNEI. In nucleotides, the CDR3 is TGTGCCAGCAGTGGGGACCCGGGACAGGGGGCGGTAGCGGTCTGGGCCCTCTACGAGCAGTACTTC. Translating gives CASSGDPGQGAVAVWALYEQYF.

The chain joins TRBV20-1 to TRBJ2-5; 8 nucleotides match TRBD1. The junction had 19 bases not matched to a gene; V was cut back by 3 bases and J by 7 bases. From germline, CDR1 is DFQATT and CDR2 SNEGSKA (reference sequence). The CDR3 runs to 17 residues. The CDR3 DNA sequence: TGCAGTGCTAGCCCCGTGGACAGGGCGGCGATTGCGTGGACCCAGTACTTC. This gives the protein CSASPVDRAAIAWTQYF.

The chain is built from TRBV4-1 and TRBJ2-7; 12 bases line up with TRBD2. Germline V gene sequence: CDR1 MGHRA, CDR2 YSYEKL. After removal of 1 base from V and 5 bases from J, the junction contained 9 bases not matched to a gene. The CDR3 has 17 residues. CDR3: CASSQAAPLAGGDEQYF. CDR3 bases: TGCGCCAGCAGCCAAGCCGCCCCTCTAGCGGGAGGGGACGAGCAGTACTTC.

This clonotype was picked up a small number of times. This sequence joins TRBV2 and TRBJ2-1, with D maybe TRBD2 (6 bases). Germline V gives CDR1 SNHLY, CDR2 FYNNEI. Trimming stripped 4 bases from V and 0 bases from J, with 7 bases between. The CDR3 covers 14 residues. CDR3 sequence reads: CASSVGSSYNEQFF. For the CDR3, the DNA is TGTGCCAGCAGTGTCGGGAGCTCCTACAATGAGCAGTTCTTC. The entire variable domain, with the rest obtained from reference TRBV2 and TRBJ2-1, is as follows: EPEVTQTPSHQVTQMGQEVILRCVPISNHLYFYWYRQILGQKVEFLVSFYNNEISEKSEIFDDQFSVERPDGSNFTLKIRSTKLEDSAMYFCASSVGSSYNEQFFGPGTRLTVL.

The chain uses TRBV18 and TRBJ2-7; D call uncertain. In germline, CDR1 is KGHSH, CDR2 LQKENI. This CDR3 comprises 12 residues. Trimming took 3 bases from V and 3 from J, leaving 6 bases between them. In DNA form, the CDR3 reads TGTGCCAGCTCACCTACCAACTACGAGCAGTACTTC. It specifies CASSPTNYEQYF.

The V gene is TRBV28, the J gene TRBJ1-5; no firm D call. V dropped 5 bases and J dropped 0 bases, with 8 bases sitting between them. The germline V gene has CDR1 MDHEN and CDR2 SYDVKM. This CDR3 spans 14 amino acids. The CDR3 is CASSPMYSNQPQHF. The CDR3 DNA sequence: TGTGCCAGCAGTCCCATGTATAGCAATCAGCCCCAGCATTTT.

V and J are TRBV20-1 and TRBJ2-3, with D possibly matching TRBD2 (6 bases). Trimming took off 0 bases at V and 0 bases at J, with 10 bases between the two ends. The CDR3 runs 15 residues. Germline V CDR1 and CDR2: DFQATT, SNEGSKA (reference sequence). The CDR3 DNA reads TGCAGTGCTAGAGATTCGAGCGGGAGCACAGATACGCAGTATTTT. It encodes CSARDSSGSTDTQYF.

The table lists this clonotype with many counts. The rearrangement uses TRBV12-3 or TRBV12-4 and TRBJ2-5; 11 bases agree with TRBD2. V shed 5 bases and J 4 bases; nucleotides not matched to a gene: 0. The CDR3 spans 13 residues. The CDR3, as DNA: TGTGCCAGCAGTACTAGCGGGGGAGAGACCCAGTACTTC. The encoded protein is CASSTSGGETQYF.